This T cell receptor beta chain was identified in a study of shared clonotypes between healthy human individuals. Positively selected for CCR7, the CD45RO-negative cells used as naive CD8 cells excluded terminally differentiated effector memory CD45RA+ cells. The CDR3 runs to 16 residues. Germline loops: CDR1 MNHEY, CDR2 SVGAGI. Deletions cut 1 base from V and 3 bases from J, with 14 bases between. As to this clone: Its antigen is not identified.

Regarding the study as a whole: Relative to clonotypes present in all four donors, those not shared had lower generation probabilities. Estimated clonotype richness was generally higher in naive than memory subsets.

For each subset, genomic DNA was distributed in equal portions over several immunoSEQ plates. Produced via immunoSEQ multiplex PCR; TCRdb's table is partial and in-frame only. This sample has under 1 million clones, with about 96% found just once. The sequence was collected from a man younger than 40 in good health. Sequencing was done on a sample of naive CD8+ T cells sorted from blood. The chain recombines TRBV6-5 with TRBJ2-3; D possibly corresponds to TRBD1 (5 bases). CDR3 in amino acids: CASSYWPGPGTDTQYF. The DNA for the CDR3 is TGTGCCAGCAGTTACTGGCCAGGGCCAGGGACAGATACGCAGTATTTT.